This T cell receptor (beta chain) was obtained from a study of T cells after yellow fever vaccination. Overall study results and limits: Primary-vaccination clones mostly resurfaced post-booster (approximately 96% CD4, around 88% CD8).

A single record per CDR3 protein comes from TCRdb applying MiXCR to the 5' RACE reads. The sample has about 500,000 distinct CDR3 sequences; 17% are singletons. This clonotype was seen only a few times. The antigen is not known. The CDR3 totals 14 residues. Trimming took off 5 bases at V and 2 bases at J, with 14 bases between the two ends. The germline V gene has CDR1 DFQATT and CDR2 SNEGSKA (reference sequence). The receptor was isolated from a man younger than 35 who received the YFV17D yellow fever vaccine. V is TRBV20-1 and J is TRBJ2-3; D perhaps matches TRBD2 (5 bases). The sample consisted of PBMCs, taken 5 to 6 days after the first yellow fever vaccination. DNA of the CDR3: TGCAGTGCTCCGGTGACGGGGTCCACAGATACGCAGTATTTT. Translation gives CSAPVTGSTDTQYF.